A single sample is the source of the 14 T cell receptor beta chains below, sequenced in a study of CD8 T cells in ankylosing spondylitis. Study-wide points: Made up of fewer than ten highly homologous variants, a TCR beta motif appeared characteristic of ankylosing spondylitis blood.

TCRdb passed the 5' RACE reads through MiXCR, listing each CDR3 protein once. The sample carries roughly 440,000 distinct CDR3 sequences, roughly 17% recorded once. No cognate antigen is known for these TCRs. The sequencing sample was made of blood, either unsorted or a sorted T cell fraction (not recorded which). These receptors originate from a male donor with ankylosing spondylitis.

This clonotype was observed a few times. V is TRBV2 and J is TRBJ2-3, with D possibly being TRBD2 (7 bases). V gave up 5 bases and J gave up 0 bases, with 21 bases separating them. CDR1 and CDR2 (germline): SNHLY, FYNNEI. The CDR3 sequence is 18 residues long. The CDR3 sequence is CASSPPGGLGPSTDTQYF. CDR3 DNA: TGTGCCAGCAGTCCCCCCGGGGGGCTCGGCCCTAGCACAGATACGCAGTATTTT.

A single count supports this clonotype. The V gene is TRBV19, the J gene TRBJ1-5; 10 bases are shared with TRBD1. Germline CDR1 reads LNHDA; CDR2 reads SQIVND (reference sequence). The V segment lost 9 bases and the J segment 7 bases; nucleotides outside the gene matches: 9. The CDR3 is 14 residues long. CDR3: CASQAGQGIQPQHF. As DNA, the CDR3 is TGTGCCAGCCAAGCGGGACAGGGGATCCAGCCCCAGCATTTT.

Written as DNA, the CDR3 is TGCGCCAGCAGCTTACTAGCGCCCACCCAAGAGACCCAGTACTTC. Residues: CASSLLAPTQETQYF. The V gene is TRBV5-1, the J gene TRBJ2-5; 7 bases align to TRBD2. V gave up 2 bases and J gave up 1 base; unmatched junction bases: 5. This CDR3 has 15 amino acids. Germline values: CDR1 SGHRS, CDR2 YFSETQ.

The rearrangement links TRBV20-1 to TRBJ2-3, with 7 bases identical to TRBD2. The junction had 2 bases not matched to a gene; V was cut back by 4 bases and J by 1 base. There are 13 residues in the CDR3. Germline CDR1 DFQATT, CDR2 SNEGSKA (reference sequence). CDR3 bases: TGCAGTGCTATGGGAGGGCGCACAGATACGCAGTATTTT. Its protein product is CSAMGGRTDTQYF.

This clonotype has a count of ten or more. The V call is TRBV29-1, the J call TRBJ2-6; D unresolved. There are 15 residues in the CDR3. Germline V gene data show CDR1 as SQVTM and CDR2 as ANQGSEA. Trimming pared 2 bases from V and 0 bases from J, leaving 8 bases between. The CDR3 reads CSVEQTVSGANVLTF. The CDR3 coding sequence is TGCAGCGTTGAACAAACAGTCTCTGGGGCCAACGTCCTGACTTTC.

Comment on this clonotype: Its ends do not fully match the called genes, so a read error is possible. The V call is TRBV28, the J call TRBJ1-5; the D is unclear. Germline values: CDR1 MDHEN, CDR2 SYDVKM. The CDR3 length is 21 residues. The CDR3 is CASSLGGASIKFEYKNRPQHF. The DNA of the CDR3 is TGTGCCAGCAGTTTAGGTGGAGCCTCAATCAAGTTTGAGTATAAAAATCGGCCCCAGCATTTT.

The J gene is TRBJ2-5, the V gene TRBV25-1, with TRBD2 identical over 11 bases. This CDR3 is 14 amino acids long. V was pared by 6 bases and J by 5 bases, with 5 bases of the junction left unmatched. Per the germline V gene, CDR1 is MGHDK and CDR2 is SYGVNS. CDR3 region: CASRTSGGGETQYF. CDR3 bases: TGTGCCAGCAGAACTAGCGGGGGAGGTGAGACCCAGTACTTC.

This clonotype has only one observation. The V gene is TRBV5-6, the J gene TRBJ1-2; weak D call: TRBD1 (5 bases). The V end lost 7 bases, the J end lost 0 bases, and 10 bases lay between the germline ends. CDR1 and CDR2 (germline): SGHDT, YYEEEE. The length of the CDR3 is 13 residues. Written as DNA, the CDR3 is TGTGCCAGCGGGACGGGGACTAACTATGGCTACACCTTC. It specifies CASGTGTNYGYTF.

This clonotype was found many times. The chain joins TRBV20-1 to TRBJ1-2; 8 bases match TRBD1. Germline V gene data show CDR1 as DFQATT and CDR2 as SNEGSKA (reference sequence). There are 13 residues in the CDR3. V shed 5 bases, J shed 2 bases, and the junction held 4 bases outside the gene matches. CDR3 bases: TGCAGTGCTGGGGGGACAGGAAACTATGGCTACACCTTC. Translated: CSAGGTGNYGYTF.

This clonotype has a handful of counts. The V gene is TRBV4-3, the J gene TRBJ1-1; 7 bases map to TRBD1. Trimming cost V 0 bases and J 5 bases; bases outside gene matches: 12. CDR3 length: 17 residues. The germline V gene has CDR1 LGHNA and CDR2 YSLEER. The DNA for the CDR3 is TGCGCCAGCAGCCAAGATCTTAGGGGGCGGAGGGAAACTGAAGCTTTCTTT. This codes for CASSQDLRGRRETEAFF.

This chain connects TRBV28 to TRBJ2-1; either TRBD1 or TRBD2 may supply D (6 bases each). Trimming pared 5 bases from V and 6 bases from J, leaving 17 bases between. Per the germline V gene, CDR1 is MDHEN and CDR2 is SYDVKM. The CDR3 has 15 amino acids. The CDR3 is CASSPPGARGNEQFF. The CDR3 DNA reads TGTGCCAGCAGTCCTCCGGGGGCACGGGGCAATGAGCAGTTCTTC.

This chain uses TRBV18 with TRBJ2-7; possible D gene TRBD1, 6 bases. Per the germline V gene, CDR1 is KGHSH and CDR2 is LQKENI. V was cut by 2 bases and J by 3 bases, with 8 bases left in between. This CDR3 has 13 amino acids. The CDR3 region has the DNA TGTGCCAGCTCACCAGGGACACTCTACGAGCAGTACTTC. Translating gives CASSPGTLYEQYF.

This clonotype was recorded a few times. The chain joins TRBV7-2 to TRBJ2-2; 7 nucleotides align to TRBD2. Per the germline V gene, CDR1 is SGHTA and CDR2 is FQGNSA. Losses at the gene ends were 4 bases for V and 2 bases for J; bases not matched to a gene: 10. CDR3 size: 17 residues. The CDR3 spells CASSSTAGLQNTGELFF. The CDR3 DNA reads TGTGCCAGCAGCTCAACGGCGGGACTACAAAACACCGGGGAGCTGTTTTTT.

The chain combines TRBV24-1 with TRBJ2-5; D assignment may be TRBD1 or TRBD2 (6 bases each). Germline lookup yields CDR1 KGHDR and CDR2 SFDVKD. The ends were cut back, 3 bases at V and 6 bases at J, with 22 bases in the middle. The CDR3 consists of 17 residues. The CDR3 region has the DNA TGTGCCACCAGTGATCCTAGTCCGGGGGCCTCCATAAAGACCCAGTACTTC. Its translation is CATSDPSPGASIKTQYF.